This TCR beta chain came from a study of blood T cell repertoires in COVID-19. Overall study context: Nucleic acid was either cDNA or gDNA, and it came from T cells, B-cell-depleted T cells, or PBMCs.

This CDR3 has 15 amino acids. Germline values: CDR1 MDHEN, CDR2 SYDVKM. J was trimmed by 4 bases and V by 5 bases; bases with no gene match: 7. The authors' processing: How many nucleated cells were present was estimated from reference gene primer amplification. The protocol was immunoSEQ multiplex PCR, while the TCRdb copy is restricted to in-frame clones and leaves out a portion. Clonal size and the V and J genes are those of that table, whereas D and trimming came from the DNA. This sample carries under 300,000 clones, 80% to 90% of them seen once, and the ten largest clones take approximately 6.2%.

The genes are TRBV28 and TRBJ2-7; TRBD2 agrees at 11 bases. This TCR derives from a man in his 60s with acute or convalescent COVID-19. Sequenced sample: peripheral blood. CDR3 DNA sequence: TGTGCCAGCAGTCCTACTAGCGGGAGAACATACGAGCAGTACTTC. This encodes CASSPTSGRTYEQYF.